Sequencing of this T cell receptor beta chain was carried out in a study of blood T cells in healthy people across ages. Comment on this clonotype: Its antigen is unidentified.

General study points: Donors of long life had a larger count of naive CD4+ cells and greater diversity than aged donors. Any changes in expanded clonotypes were possibly confounded, as donor CMV status remained unknown.

PCR was performed a second time for roughly 6 to 12 cycles using a sample-barcoded 5' primer and a J-beta primer mix. A template-switch adaptor with 12 random nucleotides tagged each cDNA molecule. From the 5' RACE reads, TCRdb called clonotypes with MiXCR, one entry per CDR3 protein. The sample holds about 1.4 million distinct CDR3 sequences, around 55% seen once. Material for sequencing was blood. This sequence was found in a man aged 18 to 29 in good health.

This CDR3 is CASSYRPASTDTQYF. The CDR3 DNA reads TGTGCCAGCAGTTACCGCCCTGCTAGCACAGATACGCAGTATTTT. The chain joins TRBV6-6 to TRBJ2-3; D not certain. V was pared by 2 bases and J by 0 bases, with 9 bases between. The CDR3 totals 15 residues. Germline assignment: CDR1 MNHNY and CDR2 SVGAGI (reference sequence).